This passage covers 24 T cell receptor beta chains from one sample sequenced in a study of blood T cell repertoires in COVID-19 (dated by TCRdb to 2020 to 2022). Libraries came from the immunoSEQ multiplex PCR assay. TCRdb retrieved this table from immuneACCESS and kept in-frame rearrangements only. Not all clones are present; in checked studies, unresolved V genes account for under half, and no reason is known for the remainder. The sample records 130,000 or so clones, over 70% of which are singletons. Of the sample, about 5.4% falls within the top ten clones. Source material: peripheral blood. All receptors derive from a man aged 80 or over with active or convalescent COVID-19.

V usage is TRBV9 and J usage is TRBJ1-4; D may be TRBD1 (5 bases). V gave up 3 bases and J gave up 8 bases, with 14 bases separating them. The V gene's germline CDR1 is SGDLS and CDR2 YYNGEE. The CDR3 is 14 amino acids. The CDR3 DNA reads as TGTGCCAGCAGCGAGGTCGGGGAGGGGGAAAAACTGTTTTTT. Its translation: CASSEVGEGEKLFF.

V gene TRBV7-2 combines with J gene TRBJ2-5, with a weak D call TRBD2 (7 bases). This CDR3 is built from 14 residues. V was pared by 4 bases and J by 5 bases, with 14 bases between. CDR1 SGHTA and CDR2 FQGNSA come from the germline V gene. Written as DNA, the CDR3 is TGTGCCAGCAGCTCTCGGGGGGCCGGGGAGACCCAGTACTTC. Protein sequence: CASSSRGAGETQYF.

The chain has TRBV1 and TRBJ2-1; the D call TRBD2 from the table was never checked on the DNA. TRBV1 is termed a pseudogene. The CDR3 runs 15 residues. The chain's CDR3 is CTSSRAAGDDNEQFF. CDR3 nucleotide sequence: TGCACCAGCAGCCGGGCGGCGGGGGACGATAATGAGCAGTTCTTC.

Only one count was recorded for this clone. The chain links TRBV27 to TRBJ1-6; 7 nucleotides match TRBD1. Germline CDR1 and CDR2: MNHEY and SMNVEV (reference sequence). The CDR3 contains 15 residues. V shed 4 bases and J 9 bases; nucleotides not matched to a gene: 9. The CDR3: CASSSDRVGVSPLHF. The CDR3 DNA reads TGTGCCAGCAGTTCAGACAGGGTTGGAGTTTCACCCCTCCACTTT.

The chain uses TRBV15 and TRBJ1-5; 7 bases match TRBD1. V shed 8 bases, J shed 7 bases, and the junction held 14 bases outside the gene matches. Germline lookup yields CDR1 LNHNV and CDR2 YYDKDF (reference sequence). CDR3 size: 15 residues. This CDR3 is CATSIGGSAEQPQHF. The CDR3 nucleotides are TGTGCCACCTCCATAGGGGGCTCGGCGGAGCAGCCCCAGCATTTT. Using reference TRBV15 and TRBJ1-5 for the parts outside the CDR3, the full variable domain is DAMVIQNPRYQVTQFGKPVTLSCSQTLNHNVMYWYQQKSSQAPKLLFHYYDKDFNNEADTPDNFQSRRPNTSFCFLDIRSPGLGDTAMYLCATSIGGSAEQPQHFGDGTRLSIL.

The chain uses TRBV18 and TRBJ1-6; a weak D match, TRBD1 (6 bases). Germline-derived CDR1 and CDR2 are KGHSH and LQKENI. V lost 3 bases and J lost 0, with 9 bases in between. This CDR3 region has 16 residues. The CDR3 loop is CASSPTGLSYNSPLHF. DNA for the CDR3: TGTGCCAGCTCACCCACAGGGCTCTCCTATAATTCACCCCTCCACTTT.

This chain joins TRBV4-3 and TRBJ1-5, with a possible D match to TRBD1 (5 bases). With 0 bases removed from V and 7 bases from J, the gap between germline ends came to 10 bases. CDR1 LGHNA and CDR2 YSLEER come from the germline V gene. The CDR3 sequence is 14 residues long. The CDR3: CASSQDLGVQPQHF. Here the CDR3 DNA reads TGCGCCAGCAGCCAAGATTTAGGGGTGCAGCCCCAGCATTTT.

This clone appeared once. The chain couples TRBV4-1 to TRBJ1-3; 7 bases map to TRBD1. V lost 2 bases and J lost 2; bases outside the gene matches: 12. The CDR3 spans 18 residues. Per the germline V gene, CDR1 is MGHRA and CDR2 is YSYEKL. The CDR3: CASSQSPLTGRTGNTIYF. DNA of the CDR3: TGCGCCAGCAGCCAATCGCCCTTGACAGGGCGCACTGGAAACACCATATATTTT.

The chain recombines TRBV5-6 with TRBJ1-2, with D possibly matching TRBD1 (5 bases). The germline gives CDR1 SGHDT, CDR2 YYEEEE. Trimming removed 0 bases from V and 8 bases from J, with 20 bases in between. The CDR3 totals 16 residues. The CDR3: CASSLGQRIGSKGYTF. The CDR3 DNA follows: TGTGCCAGCAGCTTGGGACAGAGGATTGGCTCTAAAGGCTACACCTTC.

V and J are TRBV19 and TRBJ1-2; 12 positions agree with TRBD1. The CDR3 is made up of 15 amino acids. The junction had 5 bases not matched to a gene; V was cut back by 4 bases and J by 5 bases. Germline-derived CDR1 and CDR2 are LNHDA and SQIVND (reference sequence). This CDR3 is CASSTRDRGLYGYTF. Here the CDR3 DNA reads TGTGCCAGTAGTACCCGGGACAGGGGGCTTTATGGCTACACCTTC.

V gene TRBV5-1 combines with J gene TRBJ2-2; 8 bases are shared with TRBD1. Trimming took 1 base from V and 7 from J; bases not matched to a gene: 6. Germline loops: CDR1 SGHRS, CDR2 YFSETQ. The CDR3 covers 15 residues. The CDR3 DNA reads TGCGCCAGCAGCTTGTTGCAGGGGGCGAACGGGGAGCTGTTTTTT. Amino acids: CASSLLQGANGELFF.

The chain has TRBV7-3 and TRBJ2-1, with unresolved D. The CDR3 consists of 13 residues. From germline, CDR1 is SGHTA and CDR2 FQGTGA. V was trimmed by 2 bases and J by 4 bases, leaving 6 bases between them. The CDR3 protein is CASSLSRYNEQFF. In nucleotides, the CDR3 is TGTGCCAGCAGCTTATCGCGGTACAATGAGCAGTTCTTC.

The count of this clone is one. The chain links TRBV6-2 or TRBV6-3 to TRBJ1-5; maybe TRBD1 (5 bases). The V gene lost 4 bases and the J gene lost 4 bases, with 11 bases spanning the gap. This CDR3 contains 14 residues. Germline CDR1 and CDR2: MNHEY and SVGEGT. Here the CDR3 DNA reads TGTGCCAGCAGTTCACCGGGGGTTAATCAGCCCCAGCATTTT. This encodes CASSSPGVNQPQHF.

The J gene is TRBJ2-7, the V gene TRBV6-2 or TRBV6-3; D might be TRBD1 (7 bases). The ends were cut back, 2 bases at V and 6 bases at J, with 8 bases in the middle. Germline-derived CDR1 and CDR2 are MNHEY and SVGEGT. The CDR3 runs to 12 residues. The CDR3, as DNA: TGTGCCAGCAGTTACCAGGGGGGCGAGCAGTACTTC. Its translation is CASSYQGGEQYF.

A remark on this clone: This CDR3 is also generated by other DNA sequences in the sample. The CDR3 spells CASSRRGTEKLFF. CDR3 DNA sequence: TGTGCCAGCAGCCGGCGGGGTACTGAAAAACTGTTTTTT. The V gene is TRBV3-1 (or the pseudogene TRBV3-2), the J gene TRBJ1-4; D remains unclear. From germline, CDR1 is LGHDT and CDR2 YNNKEL (reference sequence). This CDR3 is built from 13 residues. Deletions cut 4 bases from V and 7 bases from J, with 10 bases between.

The V and J genes are TRBV28 and TRBJ1-2; no definite D call. V was pared by 0 bases and J by 5 bases, with 10 bases between. The CDR3 sequence is 14 residues long. CDR1 is MDHEN, CDR2 SYDVKM, per germline. The chain's CDR3 is CASSLWSGGYGYTF. CDR3 bases: TGTGCCAGCAGTTTATGGTCGGGAGGTTATGGCTACACCTTC.

The chain has TRBV7-3 and TRBJ2-3; TRBD2 aligns across 9 bases. The ends lost 7 bases at V and 2 bases at J; junction bases unmatched: 7. Germline lookup yields CDR1 SGHTA and CDR2 FQGTGA. This CDR3 has 15 residues. The CDR3 bases are TGTGCCAGCACCAAAGCGGGGGGACCCACAGATACGCAGTATTTT. It yields the protein CASTKAGGPTDTQYF.

There are a few counts of this clone. The DNA for the CDR3 is TGTGCCAGCTCCTGGGACAGCGGACCCGGGGAGCTGTTTTTT. Its translation is CASSWDSGPGELFF. The chain has TRBV7-2 and TRBJ2-2; the match to TRBD1 covers 7 bases. Germline CDR1 reads SGHTA; CDR2 reads FQGNSA. Trimming took 8 bases from V and 6 from J; bases not matched to a gene: 9. CDR3 length: 14 amino acids.

The chain uses TRBV20-1 and TRBJ2-5; no clear D. The germline V and J ends were trimmed by 2 bases and 5 bases, with 6 bases remaining between them. The length of the CDR3 is 11 residues. Germline V gives CDR1 DFQATT, CDR2 SNEGSKA (reference sequence). CDR3 sequence: CSARPLETQYF. CDR3 DNA: TGCAGTGCTAGACCTTTGGAGACCCAGTACTTC.

This clone was observed once. The chain is built from TRBV9 and TRBJ2-1; 7 positions agree with TRBD2. CDR1 and CDR2 (germline): SGDLS, YYNGEE. CDR3 size: 14 residues. Losses at the gene ends were 0 bases for V and 7 bases for J; bases not matched to a gene: 4. DNA for the CDR3: TGTGCCAGCAGCGTAGCTGGGACTATGAATGAGCAGTTCTTC. Its protein product is CASSVAGTMNEQFF.

This rearrangement joins TRBV5-4 to TRBJ2-3, with 8 bases fitting TRBD2. Per the germline V gene, CDR1 is SGHNT and CDR2 is YYREEE (reference sequence). The V gene end was trimmed by 7 bases and the J gene end by 0 bases; junction bases not matched to a gene: 7. The CDR3 runs to 15 residues. DNA for the CDR3: TGTGCCAGCCTAAAGCGGGGGTCGAGCACAGATACGCAGTATTTT. Translated: CASLKRGSSTDTQYF.

The chain's CDR3 is CASTVEGLDQPQHF. The DNA for the CDR3 is TGTGCCAGCACCGTGGAGGGTCTTGATCAGCCCCAGCATTTT. The rearrangement links TRBV2 to TRBJ1-5; D remains unclear. Germline-derived CDR1 and CDR2 are SNHLY and FYNNEI. CDR3 length: 14 amino acids. Deletions cut 7 bases from V and 5 bases from J, with 15 bases between. The variable domain in full, completed from reference TRBV2 and TRBJ1-5, reads EPEVTQTPSHQVTQMGQEVILRCVPISNHLYFYWYRQILGQKVEFLVSFYNNEISEKSEIFDDQFSVERPDGSNFTLKIRSTKLEDSAMYFCASTVEGLDQPQHFGDGTRLSIL.

CDR3 DNA sequence: TGCGCCAGCAGCCAAGGTATTCATCAGCCCCAGCATTTT. It codes for CASSQGIHQPQHF. This rearrangement joins TRBV4-3 to TRBJ1-5; D unresolved. The CDR3 runs to 13 residues. Trimming removed 1 base from V and 5 bases from J, with 6 bases in between. Per the germline V gene, CDR1 is LGHNA and CDR2 is YSLEER.

This chain connects TRBV19 to TRBJ2-2; 7 bases align to TRBD1. Germline CDR1 is LNHDA and CDR2 is SQIVND (reference sequence). After removal of 5 bases from V and 1 base from J, the junction contained 1 base not matched to a gene. The CDR3 spans 14 residues. Here the CDR3 reads CASSRTGNTGELFF. For the CDR3, the DNA is TGTGCCAGTAGTCGGACAGGGAACACCGGGGAGCTGTTTTTT.